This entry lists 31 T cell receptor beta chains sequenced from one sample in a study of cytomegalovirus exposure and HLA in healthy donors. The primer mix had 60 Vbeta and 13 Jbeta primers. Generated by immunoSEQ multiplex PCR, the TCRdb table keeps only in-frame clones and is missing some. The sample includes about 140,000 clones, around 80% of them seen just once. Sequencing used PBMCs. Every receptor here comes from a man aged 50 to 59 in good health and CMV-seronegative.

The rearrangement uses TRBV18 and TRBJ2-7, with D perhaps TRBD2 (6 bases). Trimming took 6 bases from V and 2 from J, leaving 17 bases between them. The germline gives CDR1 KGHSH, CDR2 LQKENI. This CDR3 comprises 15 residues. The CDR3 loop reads CASSPSPDYAYEQYF. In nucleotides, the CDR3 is TGTGCCAGCTCCCCCAGCCCGGACTACGCCTACGAGCAGTACTTC.

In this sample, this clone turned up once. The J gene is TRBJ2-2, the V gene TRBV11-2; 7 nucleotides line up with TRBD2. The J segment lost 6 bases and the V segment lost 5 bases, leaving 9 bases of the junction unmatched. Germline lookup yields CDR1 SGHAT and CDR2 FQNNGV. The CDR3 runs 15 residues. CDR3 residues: CASSPRLAESGELFF. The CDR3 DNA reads TGTGCCAGCAGCCCGCGACTAGCCGAGTCCGGGGAGCTGTTTTTT.

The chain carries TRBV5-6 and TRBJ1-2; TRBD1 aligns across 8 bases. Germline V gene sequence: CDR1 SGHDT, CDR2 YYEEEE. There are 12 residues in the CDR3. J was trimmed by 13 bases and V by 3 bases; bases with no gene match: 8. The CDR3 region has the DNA TGTGCCAGCAGCTCAACCGACAGGGGCGTCACCTTC. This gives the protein CASSSTDRGVTF.

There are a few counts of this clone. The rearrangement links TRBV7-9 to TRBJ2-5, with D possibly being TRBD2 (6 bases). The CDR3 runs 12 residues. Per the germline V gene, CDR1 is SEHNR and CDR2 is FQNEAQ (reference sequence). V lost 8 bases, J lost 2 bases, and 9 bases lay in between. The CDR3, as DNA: TGTGCCAGCGCCGCGGGACAAGAGACCCAGTACTTC. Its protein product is CASAAGQETQYF. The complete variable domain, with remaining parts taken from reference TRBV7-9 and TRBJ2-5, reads DTGVSQNPRHKITKRGQNVTFRCDPISEHNRLYWYRQTLGQGPEFLTYFQNEAQLEKSRLLSDRFSAERPKGSFSTLEIQRTEQGDSAMYLCASAAGQETQYFGPGTRLLVL.

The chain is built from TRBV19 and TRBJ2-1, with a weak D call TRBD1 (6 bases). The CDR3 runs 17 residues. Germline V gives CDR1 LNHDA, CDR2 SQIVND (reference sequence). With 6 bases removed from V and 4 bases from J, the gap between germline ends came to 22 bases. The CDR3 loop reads CASRPPTGTREYNEQFF. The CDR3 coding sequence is TGTGCCAGTAGACCACCCACCGGGACAAGAGAATACAATGAGCAGTTCTTC.

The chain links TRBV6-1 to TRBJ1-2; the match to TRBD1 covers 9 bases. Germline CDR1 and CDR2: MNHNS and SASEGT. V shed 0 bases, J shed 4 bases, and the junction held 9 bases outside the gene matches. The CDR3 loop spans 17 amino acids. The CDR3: CASSEAEPGQGSYGYTF. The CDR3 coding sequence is TGTGCCAGCAGTGAAGCGGAACCGGGACAGGGAAGCTATGGCTACACCTTC.

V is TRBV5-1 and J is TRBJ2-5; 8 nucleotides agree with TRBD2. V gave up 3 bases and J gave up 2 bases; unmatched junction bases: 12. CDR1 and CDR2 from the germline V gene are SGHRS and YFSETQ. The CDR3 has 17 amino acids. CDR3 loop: CASSWTPPGLGQETQYF. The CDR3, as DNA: TGCGCCAGCAGCTGGACACCACCGGGACTAGGGCAAGAGACCCAGTACTTC.

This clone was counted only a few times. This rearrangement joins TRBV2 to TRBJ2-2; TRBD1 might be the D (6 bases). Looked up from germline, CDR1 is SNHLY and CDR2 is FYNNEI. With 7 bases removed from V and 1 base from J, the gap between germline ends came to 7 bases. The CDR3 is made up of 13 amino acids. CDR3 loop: CASIRGNTGELFF. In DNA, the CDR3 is TGTGCCAGCATCAGGGGGAACACCGGGGAGCTGTTTTTT.

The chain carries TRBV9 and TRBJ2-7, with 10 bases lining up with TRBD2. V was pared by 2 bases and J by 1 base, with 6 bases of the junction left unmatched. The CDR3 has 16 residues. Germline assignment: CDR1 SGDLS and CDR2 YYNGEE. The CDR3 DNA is TGTGCCAGCAGCGTGCGAGCGGGAGGGGAATCCTACGAGCAGTACTTC. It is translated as CASSVRAGGESYEQYF.

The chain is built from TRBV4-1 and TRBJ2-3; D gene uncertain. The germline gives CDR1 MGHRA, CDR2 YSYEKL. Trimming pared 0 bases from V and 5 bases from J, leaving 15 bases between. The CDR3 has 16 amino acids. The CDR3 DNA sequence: TGCGCCAGCAGCCAAGATCGAGTTCTAGTCAGAGATACGCAGTATTTT. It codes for CASSQDRVLVRDTQYF.

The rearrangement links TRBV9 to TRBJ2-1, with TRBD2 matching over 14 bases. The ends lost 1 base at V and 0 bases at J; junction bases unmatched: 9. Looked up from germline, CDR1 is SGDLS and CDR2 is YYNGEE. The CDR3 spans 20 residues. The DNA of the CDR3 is TGTGCCAGCAGCGTACCCGGACTAGCGGGGGGTAGGAGCTCCTACAATGAGCAGTTCTTC. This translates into CASSVPGLAGGRSSYNEQFF.

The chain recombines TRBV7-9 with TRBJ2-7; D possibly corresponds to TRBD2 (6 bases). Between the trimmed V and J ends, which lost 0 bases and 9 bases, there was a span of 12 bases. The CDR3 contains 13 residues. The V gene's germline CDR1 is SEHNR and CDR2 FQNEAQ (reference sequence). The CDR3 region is CASSLALGGGQYF. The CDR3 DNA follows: TGTGCCAGCAGCTTAGCCCTCGGGGGTGGGCAGTACTTC.

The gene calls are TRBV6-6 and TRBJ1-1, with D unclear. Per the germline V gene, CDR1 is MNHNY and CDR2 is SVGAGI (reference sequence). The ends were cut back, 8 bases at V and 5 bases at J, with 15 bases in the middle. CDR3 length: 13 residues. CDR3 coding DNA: TGTGCCAGCGGTGGAGGGAGAGGAACTGAAGCTTTCTTT. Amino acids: CASGGGRGTEAFF.

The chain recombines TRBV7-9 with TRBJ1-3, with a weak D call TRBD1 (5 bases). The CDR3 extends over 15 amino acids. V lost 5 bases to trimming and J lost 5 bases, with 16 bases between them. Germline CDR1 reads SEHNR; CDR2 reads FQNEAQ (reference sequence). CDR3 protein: CASSPEAGGRNTIYF. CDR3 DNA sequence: TGTGCCAGCAGCCCAGAGGCGGGGGGTCGAAACACCATATATTTT.

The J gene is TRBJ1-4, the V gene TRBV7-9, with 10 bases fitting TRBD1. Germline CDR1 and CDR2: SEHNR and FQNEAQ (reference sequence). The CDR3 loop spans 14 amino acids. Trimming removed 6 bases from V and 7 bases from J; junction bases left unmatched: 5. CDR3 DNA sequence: TGTGCCAGCAGTCGACAGGGGGCGGGTGAAAAACTGTTTTTT. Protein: CASSRQGAGEKLFF.

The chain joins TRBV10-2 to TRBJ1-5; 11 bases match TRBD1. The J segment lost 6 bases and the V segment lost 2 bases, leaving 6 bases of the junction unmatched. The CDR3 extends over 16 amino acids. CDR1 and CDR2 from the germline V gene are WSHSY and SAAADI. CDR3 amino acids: CASSERGQGGGQPQHF. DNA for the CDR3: TGCGCCAGCAGTGAGCGGGGACAGGGGGGCGGTCAGCCCCAGCATTTT.

The CDR3 here is CASSLDQFTPRSNEQFF. The CDR3 DNA reads as TGTGCCAGCAGCTTAGATCAATTTACCCCGCGAAGCAATGAGCAGTTCTTC. The genes are TRBV11-2 and TRBJ2-1, with no clear D. Germline CDR1 reads SGHAT; CDR2 reads FQNNGV. V lost 0 bases and J lost 6, with 18 bases in between. CDR3 length equals 17 residues.

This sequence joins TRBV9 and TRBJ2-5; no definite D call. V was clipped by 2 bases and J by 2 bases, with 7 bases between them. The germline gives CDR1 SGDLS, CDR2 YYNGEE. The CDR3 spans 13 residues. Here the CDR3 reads CASSVRQQETQYF. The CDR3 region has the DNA TGTGCCAGCAGCGTGCGGCAGCAAGAGACCCAGTACTTC.

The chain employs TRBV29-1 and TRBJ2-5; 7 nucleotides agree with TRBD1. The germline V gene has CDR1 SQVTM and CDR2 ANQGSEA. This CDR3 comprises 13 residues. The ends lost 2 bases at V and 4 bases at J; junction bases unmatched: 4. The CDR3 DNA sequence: TGCAGCGTTGAACCGGCAGGGGGAGAGACCCAGTACTTC. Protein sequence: CSVEPAGGETQYF.

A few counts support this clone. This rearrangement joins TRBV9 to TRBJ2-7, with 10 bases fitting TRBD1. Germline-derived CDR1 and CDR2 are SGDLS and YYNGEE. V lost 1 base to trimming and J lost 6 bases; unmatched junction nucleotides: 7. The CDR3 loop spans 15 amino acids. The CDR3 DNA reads TGTGCCAGCAGCGTATCTCCCCGGGACAGGGGCGAGCAGTACTTC. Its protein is CASSVSPRDRGEQYF.

The CDR3 DNA sequence: TGTGCCAGCAGCCCTCGCGCGGACTATGGCTACACCTTC. It specifies CASSPRADYGYTF. This chain joins TRBV6-5 and TRBJ1-2; D call uncertain. Germline CDR1 reads MNHEY; CDR2 reads SVGAGI. Trimming took off 6 bases at V and 3 bases at J, with 11 bases between the two ends. The CDR3 consists of 13 residues.

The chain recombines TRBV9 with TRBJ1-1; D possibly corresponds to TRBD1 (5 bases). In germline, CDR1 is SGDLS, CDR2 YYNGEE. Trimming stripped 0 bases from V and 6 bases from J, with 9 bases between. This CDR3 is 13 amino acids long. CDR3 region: CASSVVGAAEAFF. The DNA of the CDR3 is TGTGCCAGCAGCGTAGTTGGGGCAGCTGAAGCTTTCTTT. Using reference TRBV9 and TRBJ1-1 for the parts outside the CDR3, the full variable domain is DSGVTQTPKHLITATGQRVTLRCSPRSGDLSVYWYQQSLDQGLQFLIQYYNGEERAKGNILERFSAQQFPDLHSELNLSSLELGDSALYFCASSVVGAAEAFFGQGTRLTVV.

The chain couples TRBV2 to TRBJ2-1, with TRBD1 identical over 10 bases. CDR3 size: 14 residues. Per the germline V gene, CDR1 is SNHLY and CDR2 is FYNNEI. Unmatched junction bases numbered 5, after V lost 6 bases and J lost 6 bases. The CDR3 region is CASSRDRGVNEQFF. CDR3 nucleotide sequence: TGTGCCAGCAGCAGGGACAGGGGTGTCAATGAGCAGTTCTTC.

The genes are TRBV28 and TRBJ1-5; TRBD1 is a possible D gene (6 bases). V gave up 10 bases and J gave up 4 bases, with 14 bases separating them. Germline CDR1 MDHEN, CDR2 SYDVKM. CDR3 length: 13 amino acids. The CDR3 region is CATTDSLNQPQHF. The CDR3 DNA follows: TGTGCCACTACGGACAGTTTGAATCAGCCCCAGCATTTT.

The CDR3 loop is CSVDSQGGADTQYF. For the CDR3, the DNA is TGCAGCGTTGATTCTCAGGGGGGCGCAGATACGCAGTATTTT. The rearrangement joins TRBV29-1 to TRBJ2-3, with D possibly TRBD1 on 7 matching bases. Germline V gene sequence: CDR1 SQVTM, CDR2 ANQGSEA. V gave up 3 bases and J gave up 4 bases, with 14 bases separating them. This CDR3 spans 14 amino acids.

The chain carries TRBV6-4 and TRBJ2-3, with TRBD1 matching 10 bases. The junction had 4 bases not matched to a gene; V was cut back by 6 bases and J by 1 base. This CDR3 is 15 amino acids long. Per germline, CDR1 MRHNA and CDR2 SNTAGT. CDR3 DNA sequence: TGTGCCAGCAGCCGACAGGGGGCTGGCACAGATACGCAGTATTTT. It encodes CASSRQGAGTDTQYF.

CDR3 residues: CASSRRGPGTGANEQFF. The CDR3 DNA reads as TGTGCCAGCAGCCGTAGGGGGCCCGGGACAGGGGCCAATGAGCAGTTCTTC. The chain combines TRBV5-5 with TRBJ2-1, with 10 bases lining up with TRBD1. The J segment lost 6 bases and the V segment lost 4 bases, leaving 13 bases of the junction unmatched. This CDR3 is 17 amino acids long. Germline values: CDR1 SGHKS, CDR2 YYEKEE (reference sequence).

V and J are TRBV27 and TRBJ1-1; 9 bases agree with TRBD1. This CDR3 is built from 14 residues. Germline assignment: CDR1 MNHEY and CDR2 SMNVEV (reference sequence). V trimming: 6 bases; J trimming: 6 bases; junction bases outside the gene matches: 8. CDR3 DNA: TGTGCCAGCAGCCGGGACAGGGCGACCGCTGAAGCTTTCTTT. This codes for CASSRDRATAEAFF.

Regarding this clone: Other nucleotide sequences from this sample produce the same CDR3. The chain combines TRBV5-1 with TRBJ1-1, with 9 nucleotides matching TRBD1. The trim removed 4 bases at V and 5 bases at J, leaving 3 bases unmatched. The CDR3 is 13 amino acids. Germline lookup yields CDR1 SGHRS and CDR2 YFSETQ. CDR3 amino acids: CASSPDRGTEAFF. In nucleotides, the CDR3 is TGCGCCAGCAGCCCGGACAGGGGAACTGAAGCTTTCTTT. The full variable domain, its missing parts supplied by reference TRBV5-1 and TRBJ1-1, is KAGVTQTPRYLIKTRGQQVTLSCSPISGHRSVSWYQQTPGQGLQFLFEYFSETQRNKGNFPGRFSGRQFSNSRSEMNVSTLELGDSALYLCASSPDRGTEAFFGQGTRLTVV.

The CDR3 is CASSGPSGTGNTGELFF. CDR3 bases: TGTGCCAGCAGTGGCCCGTCCGGGACAGGGAACACCGGGGAGCTGTTTTTT. The J gene is TRBJ2-2, the V gene TRBV2, with TRBD1 identical over 8 bases. From germline, CDR1 is SNHLY and CDR2 FYNNEI. The CDR3 is made up of 17 amino acids. V shed 4 bases and J 1 base; nucleotides not matched to a gene: 8.

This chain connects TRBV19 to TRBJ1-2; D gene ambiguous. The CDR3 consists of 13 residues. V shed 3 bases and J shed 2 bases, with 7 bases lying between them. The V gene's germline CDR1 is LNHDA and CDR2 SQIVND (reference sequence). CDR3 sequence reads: CASSIYINYGYTF. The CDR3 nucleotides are TGTGCCAGTAGTATTTACATAAACTATGGCTACACCTTC.